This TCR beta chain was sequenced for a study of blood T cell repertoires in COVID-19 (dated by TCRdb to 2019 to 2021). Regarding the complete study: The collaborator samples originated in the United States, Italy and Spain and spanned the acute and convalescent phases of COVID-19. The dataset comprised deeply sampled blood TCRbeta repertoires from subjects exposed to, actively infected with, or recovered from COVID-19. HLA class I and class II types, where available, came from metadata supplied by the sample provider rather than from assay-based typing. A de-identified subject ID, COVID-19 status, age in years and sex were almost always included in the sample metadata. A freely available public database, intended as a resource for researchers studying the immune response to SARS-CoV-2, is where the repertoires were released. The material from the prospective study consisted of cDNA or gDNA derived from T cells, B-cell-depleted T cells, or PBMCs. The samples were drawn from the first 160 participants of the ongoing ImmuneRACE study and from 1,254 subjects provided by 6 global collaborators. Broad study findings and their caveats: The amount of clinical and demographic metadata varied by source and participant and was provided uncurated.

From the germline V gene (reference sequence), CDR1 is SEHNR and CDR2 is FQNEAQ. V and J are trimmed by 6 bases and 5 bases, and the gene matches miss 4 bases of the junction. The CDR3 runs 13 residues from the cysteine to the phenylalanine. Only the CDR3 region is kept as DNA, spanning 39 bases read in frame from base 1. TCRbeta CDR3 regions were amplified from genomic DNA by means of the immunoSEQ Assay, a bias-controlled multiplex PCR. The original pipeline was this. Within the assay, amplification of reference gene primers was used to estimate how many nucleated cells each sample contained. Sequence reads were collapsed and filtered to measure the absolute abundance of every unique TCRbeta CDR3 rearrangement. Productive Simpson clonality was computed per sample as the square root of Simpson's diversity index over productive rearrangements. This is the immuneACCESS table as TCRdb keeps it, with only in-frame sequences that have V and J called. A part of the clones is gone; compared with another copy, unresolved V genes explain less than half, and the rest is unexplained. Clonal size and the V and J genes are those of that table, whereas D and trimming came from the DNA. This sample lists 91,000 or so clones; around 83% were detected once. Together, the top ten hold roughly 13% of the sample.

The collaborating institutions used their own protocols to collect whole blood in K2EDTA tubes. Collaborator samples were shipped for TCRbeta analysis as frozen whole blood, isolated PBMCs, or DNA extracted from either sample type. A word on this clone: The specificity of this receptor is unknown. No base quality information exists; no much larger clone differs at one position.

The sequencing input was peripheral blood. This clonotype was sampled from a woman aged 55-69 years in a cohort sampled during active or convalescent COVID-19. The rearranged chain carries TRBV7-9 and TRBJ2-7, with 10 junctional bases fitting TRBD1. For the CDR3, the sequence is CASSGQGGNEQYF. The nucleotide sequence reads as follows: TGTGCCAGCAGTGGACAGGGGGGGAACGAGCAGTACTTC.